This entry lists 7 T cell receptor beta chains sequenced from one sample in a study of patients and donors after allogeneic stem cell transplantation. TCRdb re-analysed the RT-PCR reads in MiXCR, keeping a single row per CDR3 protein. The sample shows more than 850,000 distinct CDR3 sequences, about a sixth of them seen only once. Sample: blood, either unsorted or a sorted T cell fraction (not recorded which). The receptors originated from a human donor who was either an allogeneic HSCT recipient or a stem cell or donor lymphocyte infusion donor (not recorded which). It is not recorded whose cells these are; they may come from a transplant donor.

In its sample, this clonotype was seen a few times. V and J are TRBV12-3 or TRBV12-4 and TRBJ2-7, with 8 bases aligning to TRBD1. There are 18 residues in the CDR3. J was trimmed by 3 bases and V by 4 bases; bases with no gene match: 17. The CDR3 here is CASSSSHLLTGDNYEQYF. Written as DNA, the CDR3 is TGTGCCAGCAGTTCCTCCCACCTCCTGACAGGGGATAACTACGAGCAGTACTTC.

The table lists this clonotype with a few counts. The chain carries TRBV6-1 and TRBJ2-2; TRBD2 might be the D (6 bases). The CDR3 loop spans 13 amino acids. V lost 6 bases and J 6 bases, leaving 11 bases between the germline ends. Germline assignment: CDR1 MNHNS and CDR2 SASEGT. The CDR3 DNA follows: TGTGCCAGCAGGGGGGGTAATCCCGGGGAGCTGTTTTTT. Its translation: CASRGGNPGELFF.

This clonotype was detected only a few times. A far larger clone lies a single base away; this is likely a read error. The rearrangement uses TRBV5-6 and TRBJ1-1, with D hard to call. The germline gives CDR1 SGHDT, CDR2 YYEEEE. The CDR3 contains 11 residues. In DNA form, the CDR3 reads TGTGCCAGCAGCTTGAACGCTGAAGCTTTCTTT. It is translated as CASSLNAEAFF.

This clonotype was counted only a few times. The CDR3 nucleotides are TGTGCCACGGGCGGGAGACAGGGATACCACGAGCAGTACTTC. Translated, it gives CATGGRQGYHEQYF. The chain carries TRBV15 and TRBJ2-7; D is possibly TRBD1 or TRBD2 (7 bases each). The CDR3 length is 14 residues. Trimming took 9 bases from V and 5 from J, leaving 20 bases between them. Germline loops: CDR1 LNHNV, CDR2 YYDKDF (reference sequence).

A few counts support this clonotype. The chain uses TRBV3-1 and TRBJ2-5, with D perhaps TRBD2 (6 bases). The CDR3 extends over 17 amino acids. The V and J ends lost 1 base and 3 bases respectively, with 18 bases between them. Germline V lookup: CDR1 LGHDT, CDR2 YNNKEL (reference sequence). CDR3 DNA: TGTGCCAGCAGCCAAGCCCGACTAGTAGCGACTGAAGAGACCCAGTACTTC. Protein product: CASSQARLVATEETQYF.

The rearrangement joins TRBV6-2 or TRBV6-3 to TRBJ2-1; tentative D call: TRBD1 (5 bases). Germline V CDR1 and CDR2: MNHEY, SVGEGT. This CDR3 has 17 residues. Trimming shortened V by 2 bases and J by 7 bases, and 21 bases separated the two germline ends. This CDR3 is CASSYDTRTYDRNEQFF. CDR3 DNA sequence: TGTGCCAGCAGTTACGACACCAGGACATATGATAGGAATGAGCAGTTCTTC.

The chain joins TRBV7-9 to TRBJ1-1; no firm D call. The CDR3 loop spans 14 amino acids. Trimming took off 2 bases at V and 5 bases at J, with 12 bases between the two ends. Looked up from germline, CDR1 is SEHNR and CDR2 is FQNEAQ (reference sequence). The chain's CDR3 is CASSLSGYGTEAFF. The CDR3 bases are TGTGCCAGCAGCTTATCCGGGTATGGGACTGAAGCTTTCTTT.